This TCR beta chain was found in a study of shared clonotypes between healthy human individuals. Across the whole study: A couple of women and a few men aged 18 to 49 served as donors.

The CDR3 is 12 residues long. As regards this clone: No antigen is known for it.

Study processing details: Filtering differed because ImmunoSEQ produced junction-only sequences that carried no quality scores. Using immunoSEQ multiplex PCR, the repertoire was profiled, and TCRdb retains in-frame clones only, with some absent. The DNA gave D and trimming, while V, J and clone size come from that table. There are about 1.5 million clones in the sample; 95% to 99% occur only once, and less than 0.55% lies in the top ten. Study-wide results and caveats: A generally larger estimated richness was seen in naive subsets than in memory subsets. The expectation was that sequencing depth would affect clonotype sharing among donors.

Specimen: naive CD4+ T cells sorted from blood. This sample's subset: CD45RA+ positively selected. The clonotype was recovered from a man aged 30 to 39 in good health. V gene TRBV21-1 combines with J gene TRBJ2-2; the table's D call of TRBD1 was not tested on the DNA. TRBV21-1 is shown as a pseudogene. Here the CDR3 DNA reads TGTGCCAGCAGCACCAAAACCGGGGAGCTGTTTTTT. Translating it yields CASSTKTGELFF.